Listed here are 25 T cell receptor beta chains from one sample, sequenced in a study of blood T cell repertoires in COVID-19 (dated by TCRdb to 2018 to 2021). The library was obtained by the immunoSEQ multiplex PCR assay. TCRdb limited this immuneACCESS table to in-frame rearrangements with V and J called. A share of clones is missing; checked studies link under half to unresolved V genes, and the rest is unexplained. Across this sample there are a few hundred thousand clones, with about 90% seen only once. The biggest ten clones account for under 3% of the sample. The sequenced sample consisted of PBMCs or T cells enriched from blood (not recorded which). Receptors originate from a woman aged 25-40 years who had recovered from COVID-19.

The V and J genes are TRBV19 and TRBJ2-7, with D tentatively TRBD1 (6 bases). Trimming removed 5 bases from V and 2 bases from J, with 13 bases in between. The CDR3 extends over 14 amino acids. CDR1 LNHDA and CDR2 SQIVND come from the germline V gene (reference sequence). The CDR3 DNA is TGTGCCAGTAGTCCCTCGACAGGAACCTACGAGCAGTACTTC. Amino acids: CASSPSTGTYEQYF.

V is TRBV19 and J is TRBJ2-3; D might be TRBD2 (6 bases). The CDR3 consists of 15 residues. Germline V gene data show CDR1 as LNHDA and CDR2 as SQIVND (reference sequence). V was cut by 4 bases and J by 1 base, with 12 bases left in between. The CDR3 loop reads CASSTSRGRTDTQYF. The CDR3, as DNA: TGTGCCAGTAGTACCTCGCGGGGCCGCACAGATACGCAGTATTTT. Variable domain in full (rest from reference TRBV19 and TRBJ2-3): DGGITQSPKYLFRKEGQNVTLSCEQNLNHDAMYWYRQDPGQGLRLIYYSQIVNDFQKGDIAEGYSVSREKKESFPLTVTSAQKNPTAFYLCASSTSRGRTDTQYFGPGTRLTVL.

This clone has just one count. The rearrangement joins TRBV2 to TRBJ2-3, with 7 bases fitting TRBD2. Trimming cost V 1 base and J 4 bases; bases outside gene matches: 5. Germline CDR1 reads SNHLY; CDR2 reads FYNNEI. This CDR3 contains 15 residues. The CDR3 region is CASSEERGFSDTQYF. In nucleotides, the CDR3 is TGTGCCAGCAGTGAAGAGCGGGGTTTCTCAGATACGCAGTATTTT.

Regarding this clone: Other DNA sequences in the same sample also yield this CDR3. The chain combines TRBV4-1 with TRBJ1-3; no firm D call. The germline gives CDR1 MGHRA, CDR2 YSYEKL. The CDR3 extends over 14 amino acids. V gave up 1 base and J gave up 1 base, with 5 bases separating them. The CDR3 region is CASSQGHSGNTIYF. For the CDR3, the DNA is TGCGCCAGCAGCCAAGGGCATTCTGGAAACACCATATATTTT.

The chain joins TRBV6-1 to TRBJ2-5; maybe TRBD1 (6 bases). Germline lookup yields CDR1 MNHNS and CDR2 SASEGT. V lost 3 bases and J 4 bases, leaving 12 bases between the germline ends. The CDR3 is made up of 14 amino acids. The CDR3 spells CASSEGAGGETQYF. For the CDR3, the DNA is TGTGCCAGCAGTGAGGGGGCCGGAGGAGAGACCCAGTACTTC.

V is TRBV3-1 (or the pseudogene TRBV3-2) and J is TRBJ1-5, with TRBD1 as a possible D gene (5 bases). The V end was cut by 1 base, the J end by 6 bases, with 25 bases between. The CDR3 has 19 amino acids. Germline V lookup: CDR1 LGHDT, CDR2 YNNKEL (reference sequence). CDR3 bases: TGTGCCAGCAGCCAAGGCCGAATGTTCTGGGGTGGGGCCGGTCAGCCCCAGCATTTT. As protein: CASSQGRMFWGGAGQPQHF.

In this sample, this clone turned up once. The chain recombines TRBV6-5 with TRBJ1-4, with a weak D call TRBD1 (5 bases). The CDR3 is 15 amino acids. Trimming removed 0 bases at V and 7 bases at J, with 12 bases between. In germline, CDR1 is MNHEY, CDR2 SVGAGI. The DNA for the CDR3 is TGTGCCAGCAGTTACTCGGAGGGACTAGGTGAAAAACTGTTTTTT. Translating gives CASSYSEGLGEKLFF.

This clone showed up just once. In DNA form, the CDR3 reads TGTGCCAGCGGGAAGCGGGAGGGCGGGGCAGATACGCAGTATTTT. It codes for CASGKREGGADTQYF. The chain combines TRBV28 with TRBJ2-3; 10 bases map to TRBD2. CDR3 length equals 15 residues. Germline lookup yields CDR1 MDHEN and CDR2 SYDVKM. The V segment lost 8 bases and the J segment 4 bases; nucleotides outside the gene matches: 9.

CDR3 sequence: CASRVVVGGPEQYF. The DNA for the CDR3 is TGTGCCAGCAGGGTGGTAGTGGGAGGCCCCGAGCAGTACTTC. The genes are TRBV5-5 and TRBJ2-7, with D possibly TRBD2 on 6 matching bases. Germline loops: CDR1 SGHKS, CDR2 YYEKEE (reference sequence). This CDR3 region has 14 residues. The germline V and J ends were trimmed by 5 bases and 6 bases, with 18 bases remaining between them.

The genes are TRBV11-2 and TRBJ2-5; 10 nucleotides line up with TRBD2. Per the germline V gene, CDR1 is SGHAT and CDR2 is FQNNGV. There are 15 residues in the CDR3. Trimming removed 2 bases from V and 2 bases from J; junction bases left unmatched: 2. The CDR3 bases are TGTGCCAGCAGCTTACTAGCGGGGGAGCAAGAGACCCAGTACTTC. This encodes CASSLLAGEQETQYF.

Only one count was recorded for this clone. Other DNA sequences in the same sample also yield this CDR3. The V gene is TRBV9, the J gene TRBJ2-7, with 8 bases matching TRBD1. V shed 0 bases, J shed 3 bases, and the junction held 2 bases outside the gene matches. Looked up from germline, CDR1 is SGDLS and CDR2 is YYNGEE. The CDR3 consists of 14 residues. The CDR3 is CASSVGQGFYEQYF. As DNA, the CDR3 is TGTGCCAGCAGCGTAGGACAGGGGTTCTACGAGCAGTACTTC.

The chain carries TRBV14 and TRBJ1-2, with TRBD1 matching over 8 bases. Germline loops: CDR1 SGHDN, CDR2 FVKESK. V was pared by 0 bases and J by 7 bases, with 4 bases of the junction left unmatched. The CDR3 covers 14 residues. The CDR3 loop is CASSQEQGVGGYTF. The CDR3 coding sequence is TGTGCCAGCAGCCAAGAACAGGGGGTTGGTGGCTACACCTTC.

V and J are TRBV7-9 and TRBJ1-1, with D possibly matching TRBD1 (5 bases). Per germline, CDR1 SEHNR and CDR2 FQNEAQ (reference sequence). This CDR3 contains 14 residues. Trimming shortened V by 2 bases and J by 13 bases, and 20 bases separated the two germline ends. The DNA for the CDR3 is TGTGCCAGCAGCTTAATGGAGGGGTCCCTTCCAGTTTTCTTT. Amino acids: CASSLMEGSLPVFF.

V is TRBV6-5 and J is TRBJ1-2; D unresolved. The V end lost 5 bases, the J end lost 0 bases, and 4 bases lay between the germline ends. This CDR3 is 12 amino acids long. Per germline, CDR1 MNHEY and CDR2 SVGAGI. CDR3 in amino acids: CASSNTNYGYTF. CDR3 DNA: TGTGCCAGCAGTAATACTAACTATGGCTACACCTTC.

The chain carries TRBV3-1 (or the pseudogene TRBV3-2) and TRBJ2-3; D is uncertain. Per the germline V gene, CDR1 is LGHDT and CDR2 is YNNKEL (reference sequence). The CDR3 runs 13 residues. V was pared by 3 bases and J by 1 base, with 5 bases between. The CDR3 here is CASSHRGTDTQYF. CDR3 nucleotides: TGTGCCAGCAGCCACCGTGGCACAGATACGCAGTATTTT.

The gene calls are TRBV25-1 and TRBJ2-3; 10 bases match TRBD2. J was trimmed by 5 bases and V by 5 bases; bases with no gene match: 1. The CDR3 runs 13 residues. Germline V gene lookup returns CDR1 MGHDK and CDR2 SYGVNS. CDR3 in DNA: TGTGCCAGCAGTAGACTAGCGGGAGATACGCAGTATTTT. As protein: CASSRLAGDTQYF.

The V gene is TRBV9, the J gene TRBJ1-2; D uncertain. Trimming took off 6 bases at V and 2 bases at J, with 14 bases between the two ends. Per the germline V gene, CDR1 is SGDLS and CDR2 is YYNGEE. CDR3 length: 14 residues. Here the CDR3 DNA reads TGTGCCAGCAAGAAGGAGACGGGAAACTATGGCTACACCTTC. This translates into CASKKETGNYGYTF.

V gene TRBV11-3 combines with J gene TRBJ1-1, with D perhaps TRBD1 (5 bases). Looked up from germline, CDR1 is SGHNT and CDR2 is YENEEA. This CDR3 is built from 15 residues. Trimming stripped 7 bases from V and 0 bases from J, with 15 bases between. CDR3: CASTIGGNLNTEAFF. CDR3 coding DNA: TGTGCCAGCACCATCGGGGGGAACTTGAACACTGAAGCTTTCTTT.

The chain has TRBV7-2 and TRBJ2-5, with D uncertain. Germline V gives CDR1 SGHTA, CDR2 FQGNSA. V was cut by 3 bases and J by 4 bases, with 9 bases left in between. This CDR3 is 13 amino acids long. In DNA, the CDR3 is TGTGCCAGCAGCTTTAATCAGCGAGAGACCCAGTACTTC. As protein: CASSFNQRETQYF.

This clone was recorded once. CDR3 in amino acids: CASDPGLAGGPTDTQYF. The CDR3 nucleotides read TGCGCCAGCGATCCGGGCCTGGCGGGGGGGCCTACAGATACGCAGTATTTT. The chain has TRBV5-1 and TRBJ2-3; 9 bases line up with TRBD2. This CDR3 is built from 17 residues. Germline V gene lookup returns CDR1 SGHRS and CDR2 YFSETQ. V lost 7 bases, J lost 3 bases, and 15 bases stayed unmatched.

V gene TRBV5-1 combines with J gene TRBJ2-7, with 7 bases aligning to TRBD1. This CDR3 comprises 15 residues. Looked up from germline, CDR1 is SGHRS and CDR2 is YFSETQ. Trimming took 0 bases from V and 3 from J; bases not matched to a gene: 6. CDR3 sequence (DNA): TGCGCCAGCAGCTTGGTGCAGGGGGAGTTCTACGAGCAGTACTTC. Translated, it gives CASSLVQGEFYEQYF.

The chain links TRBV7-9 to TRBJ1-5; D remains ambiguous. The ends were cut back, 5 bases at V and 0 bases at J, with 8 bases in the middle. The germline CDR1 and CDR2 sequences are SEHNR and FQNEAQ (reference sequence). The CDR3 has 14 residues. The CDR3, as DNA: TGTGCCAGCAGCCGAGCTTATAGCAATCAGCCCCAGCATTTT. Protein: CASSRAYSNQPQHF. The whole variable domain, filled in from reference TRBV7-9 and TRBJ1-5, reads DTGVSQNPRHKITKRGQNVTFRCDPISEHNRLYWYRQTLGQGPEFLTYFQNEAQLEKSRLLSDRFSAERPKGSFSTLEIQRTEQGDSAMYLCASSRAYSNQPQHFGDGTRLSIL.

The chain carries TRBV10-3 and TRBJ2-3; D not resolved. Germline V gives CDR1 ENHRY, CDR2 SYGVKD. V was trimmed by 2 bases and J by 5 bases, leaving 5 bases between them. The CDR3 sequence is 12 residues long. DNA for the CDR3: TGTGCCATCAGTGAGATAGTAGATACGCAGTATTTT. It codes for CAISEIVDTQYF.

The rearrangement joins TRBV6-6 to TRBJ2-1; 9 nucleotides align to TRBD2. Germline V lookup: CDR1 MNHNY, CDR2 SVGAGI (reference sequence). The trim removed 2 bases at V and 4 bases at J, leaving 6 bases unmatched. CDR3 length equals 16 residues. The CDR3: CASSYPSGRQYNEQFF. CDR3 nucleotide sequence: TGTGCCAGCAGTTACCCAAGCGGGAGGCAATACAATGAGCAGTTCTTC.

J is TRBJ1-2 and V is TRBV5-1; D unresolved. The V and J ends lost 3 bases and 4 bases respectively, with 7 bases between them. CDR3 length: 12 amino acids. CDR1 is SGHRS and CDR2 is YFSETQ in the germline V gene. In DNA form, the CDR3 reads TGCGCCAGCAGCTGGGGAGCCTATGGCTACACCTTC. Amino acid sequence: CASSWGAYGYTF.